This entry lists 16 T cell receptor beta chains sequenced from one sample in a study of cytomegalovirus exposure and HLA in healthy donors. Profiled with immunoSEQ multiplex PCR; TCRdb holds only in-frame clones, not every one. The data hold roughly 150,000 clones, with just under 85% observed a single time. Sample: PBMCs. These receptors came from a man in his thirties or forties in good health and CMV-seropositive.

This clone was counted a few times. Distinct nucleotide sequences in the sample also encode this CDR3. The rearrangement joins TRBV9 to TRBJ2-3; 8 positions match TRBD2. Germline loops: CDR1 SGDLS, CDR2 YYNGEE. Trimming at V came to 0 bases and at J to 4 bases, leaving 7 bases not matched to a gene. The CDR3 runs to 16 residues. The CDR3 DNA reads TGTGCCAGCAGCGTAGTCGGCGGGGGGCAGGCAGATACGCAGTATTTT. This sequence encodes CASSVVGGGQADTQYF.

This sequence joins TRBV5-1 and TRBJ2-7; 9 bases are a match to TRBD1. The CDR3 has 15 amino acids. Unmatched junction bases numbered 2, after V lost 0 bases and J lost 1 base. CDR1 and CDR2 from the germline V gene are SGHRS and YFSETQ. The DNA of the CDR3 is TGCGCCAGCAGCTTGGGAGGGACAGGGTCCTACGAGCAGTACTTC. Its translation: CASSLGGTGSYEQYF.

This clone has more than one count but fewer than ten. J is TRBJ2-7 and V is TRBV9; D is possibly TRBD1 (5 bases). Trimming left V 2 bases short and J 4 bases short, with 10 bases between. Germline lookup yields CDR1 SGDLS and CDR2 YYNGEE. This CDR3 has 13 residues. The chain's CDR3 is CASSVAGLYEQYF. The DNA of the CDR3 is TGTGCCAGCAGCGTTGCAGGGTTGTACGAGCAGTACTTC. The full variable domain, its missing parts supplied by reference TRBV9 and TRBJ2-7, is DSGVTQTPKHLITATGQRVTLRCSPRSGDLSVYWYQQSLDQGLQFLIQYYNGEERAKGNILERFSAQQFPDLHSELNLSSLELGDSALYFCASSVAGLYEQYFGPGTRLTVT.

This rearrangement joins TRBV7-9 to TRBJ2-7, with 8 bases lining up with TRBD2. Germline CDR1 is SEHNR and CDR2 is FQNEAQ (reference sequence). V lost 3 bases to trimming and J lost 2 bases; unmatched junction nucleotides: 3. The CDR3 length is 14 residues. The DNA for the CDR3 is TGTGCCAGCAGCTTCATAGCGGGGACCTACGAGCAGTACTTC. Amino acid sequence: CASSFIAGTYEQYF.

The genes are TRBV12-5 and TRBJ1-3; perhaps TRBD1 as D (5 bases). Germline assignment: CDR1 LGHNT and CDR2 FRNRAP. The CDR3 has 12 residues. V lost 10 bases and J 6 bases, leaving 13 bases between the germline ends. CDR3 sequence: CAIAGTLNTIYF. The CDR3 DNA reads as TGTGCTATTGCCGGGACTTTAAACACCATATATTTT.

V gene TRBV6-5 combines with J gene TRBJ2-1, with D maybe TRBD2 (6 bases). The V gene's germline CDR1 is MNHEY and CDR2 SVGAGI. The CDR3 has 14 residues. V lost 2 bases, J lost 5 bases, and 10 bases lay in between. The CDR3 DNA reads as TGTGCCAGCAGTTACAATAGCGGTCACAATGAGCAGTTCTTC. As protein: CASSYNSGHNEQFF.

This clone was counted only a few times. CDR3 residues: CASSYSGGLGQDYGYTF. CDR3 DNA: TGTGCCAGTAGCTACTCGGGGGGCCTCGGACAAGACTATGGCTACACCTTC. The chain carries TRBV19 and TRBJ1-2, with D perhaps TRBD1 (6 bases). V lost 6 bases, J lost 3 bases, and 23 bases lay in between. Germline-derived CDR1 and CDR2 are LNHDA and SQIVND (reference sequence). The CDR3 contains 17 residues.

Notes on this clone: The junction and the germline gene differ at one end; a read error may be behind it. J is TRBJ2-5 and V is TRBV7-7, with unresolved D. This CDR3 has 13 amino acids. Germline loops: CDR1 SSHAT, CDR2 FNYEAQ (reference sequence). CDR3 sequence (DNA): TGTGCTAGCAGCTTATCCCGTCAAGAGACCCAGTACTTC. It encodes CASSLSRQETQYF.

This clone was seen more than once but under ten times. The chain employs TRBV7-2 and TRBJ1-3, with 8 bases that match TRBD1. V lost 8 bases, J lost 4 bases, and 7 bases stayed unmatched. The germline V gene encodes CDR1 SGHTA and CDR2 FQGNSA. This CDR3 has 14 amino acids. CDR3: CASEDRVAGNTIYF. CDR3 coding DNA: TGTGCCAGCGAGGACAGGGTGGCCGGAAACACCATATATTTT.

The CDR3 region has the DNA TGTGCCAGCAGCTTGACAGGGGGCGGCACTGAAGCTTTCTTT. Amino acids: CASSLTGGGTEAFF. The chain combines TRBV7-9 with TRBJ1-1, with 10 bases that match TRBD1. J lost 4 bases, V lost 3 bases, and 2 bases had no gene match. This CDR3 spans 14 amino acids. Germline V gene data show CDR1 as SEHNR and CDR2 as FQNEAQ (reference sequence).

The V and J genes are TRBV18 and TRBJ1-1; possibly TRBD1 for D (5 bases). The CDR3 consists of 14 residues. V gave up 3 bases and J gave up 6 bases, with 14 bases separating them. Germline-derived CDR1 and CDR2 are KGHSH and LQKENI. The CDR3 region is CASSPGAGSAEAFF. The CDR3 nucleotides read TGTGCCAGCTCACCTGGGGCGGGGTCCGCTGAAGCTTTCTTT.

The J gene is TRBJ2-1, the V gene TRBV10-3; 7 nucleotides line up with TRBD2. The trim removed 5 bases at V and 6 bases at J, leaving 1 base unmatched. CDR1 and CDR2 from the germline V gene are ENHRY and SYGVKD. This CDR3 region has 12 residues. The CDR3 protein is CAISWGGNEQFF. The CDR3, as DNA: TGTGCCATCAGTTGGGGGGGCAATGAGCAGTTCTTC.

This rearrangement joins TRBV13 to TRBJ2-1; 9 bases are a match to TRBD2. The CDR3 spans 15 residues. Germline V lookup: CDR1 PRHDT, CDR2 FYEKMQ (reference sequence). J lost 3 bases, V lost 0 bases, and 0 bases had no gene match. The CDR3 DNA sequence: TGTGCCAGCAGCTTAGGTAGCGGGAGCTACAATGAGCAGTTCTTC. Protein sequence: CASSLGSGSYNEQFF.

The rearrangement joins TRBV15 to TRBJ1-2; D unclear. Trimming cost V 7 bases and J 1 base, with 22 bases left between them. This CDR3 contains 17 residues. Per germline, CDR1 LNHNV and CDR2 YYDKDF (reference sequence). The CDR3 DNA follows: TGTGCCACCACTGACATGTACAACCGAGGGCTTAACTATGGCTACACCTTC. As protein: CATTDMYNRGLNYGYTF.

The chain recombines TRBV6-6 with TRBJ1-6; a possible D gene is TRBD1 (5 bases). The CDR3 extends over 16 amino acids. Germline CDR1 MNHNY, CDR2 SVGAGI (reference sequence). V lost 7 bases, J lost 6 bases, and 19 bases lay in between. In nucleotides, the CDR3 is TGTGCCAGCATACCGGGCGGGGGACTCCGTAATTCACCCCTCCACTTT. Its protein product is CASIPGGGLRNSPLHF.

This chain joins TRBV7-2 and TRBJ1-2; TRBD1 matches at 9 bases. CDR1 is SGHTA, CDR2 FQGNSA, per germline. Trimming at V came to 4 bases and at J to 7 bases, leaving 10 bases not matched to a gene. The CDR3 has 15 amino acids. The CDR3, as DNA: TGTGCCAGCAGCTATGCCCCGGGACAGGGTGGTGGCTACACCTTC. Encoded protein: CASSYAPGQGGGYTF. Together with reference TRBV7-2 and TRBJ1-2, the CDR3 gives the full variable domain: GAGVSQSPSNKVTEKGKDVELRCDPISGHTALYWYRQSLGQGLEFLIYFQGNSAPDKSGLPSDRFSAERTGGSVSTLTIQRTQQEDSAVYLCASSYAPGQGGGYTFGSGTRLTVV.